The 18 T cell receptor beta chains given below trace back to one sample, sequenced in a study of radiotherapy plus CTLA-4 blockade in lung cancer. Data came from immunoSEQ multiplex PCR; TCRdb stores just in-frame clones and leaves some out. The sample has 26,000 or so clones, 65% to 80% seen once. The sample in question was peripheral blood, obtained from a patient treated with radiotherapy plus ipilimumab. The source of these receptors is a human donor with non-small cell lung cancer who had stable disease on radiotherapy plus ipilimumab.

This CDR3 reads CATSTLWGDGDTEAFF. The CDR3, as DNA: TGTGCCACCAGTACACTCTGGGGGGACGGGGACACTGAAGCTTTCTTT. This chain links TRBV15 with TRBJ1-1; tentatively, D is TRBD1 (5 bases). This CDR3 is built from 16 residues. Germline CDR1 reads LNHNV; CDR2 reads YYDKDF (reference sequence). V lost 6 bases, J lost 3 bases, and 20 bases lay in between.

The genes are TRBV29-1 and TRBJ2-1, with D tentatively TRBD1 or TRBD2 (5 bases each). The CDR3 loop spans 14 amino acids. Trimming shortened V by 7 bases and J by 10 bases, and 23 bases separated the two germline ends. The V gene's germline CDR1 is SQVTM and CDR2 ANQGSEA. CDR3 region: CSASGTLGTREQFF. CDR3 coding DNA: TGCAGCGCTTCCGGGACGCTGGGTACTAGGGAGCAGTTCTTC.

The chain joins TRBV28 to TRBJ1-1; D call uncertain. The germline V and J ends were trimmed by 7 bases and 0 bases, with 9 bases remaining between them. In germline, CDR1 is MDHEN, CDR2 SYDVKM. This CDR3 is 13 amino acids long. The CDR3 spells CASKSLLNTEAFF. DNA for the CDR3: TGTGCCAGCAAATCACTTTTGAACACTGAAGCTTTCTTT. The full variable domain, its missing parts supplied by reference TRBV28 and TRBJ1-1, is DVKVTQSSRYLVKRTGEKVFLECVQDMDHENMFWYRQDPGLGLRLIYFSYDVKMKEKGDIPEGYSVSREKKERFSLILESASTNQTSMYLCASKSLLNTEAFFGQGTRLTVV.

The rearrangement joins TRBV7-2 to TRBJ2-7; D is undetermined. The CDR3 consists of 14 residues. The germline CDR1 and CDR2 sequences are SGHTA and FQGNSA. V was pared by 3 bases and J by 4 bases, with 13 bases between. The CDR3 coding sequence is TGTGCCAGCAGCTTCGGCCGCCCGCGGTACGAGCAGTACTTC. This gives the protein CASSFGRPRYEQYF.

The rearrangement links TRBV4-3 to TRBJ1-4; D is undetermined. The V end lost 0 bases, the J end lost 6 bases, and 5 bases lay between the germline ends. This CDR3 comprises 13 residues. Germline values: CDR1 LGHNA, CDR2 YSLEER. The CDR3 sequence: CASSQDFYEKLFF. The CDR3 DNA is TGCGCCAGCAGCCAAGATTTTTATGAAAAACTGTTTTTT.

This clone showed up just once. The chain uses TRBV2 and TRBJ1-4; possible D gene TRBD1, 6 bases. V was pared by 4 bases and J by 5 bases, with 11 bases between. The CDR3 runs to 14 residues. The V gene's germline CDR1 is SNHLY and CDR2 FYNNEI. The CDR3 bases are TGTGCCAGCAGTGGACAACAGGGAAATGAAAAACTGTTTTTT. This translates into CASSGQQGNEKLFF.

The chain joins TRBV5-4 to TRBJ1-1; TRBD1 matches 9 bases. CDR3 length: 18 amino acids. Germline V gives CDR1 SGHNT, CDR2 YYREEE (reference sequence). The V and J ends lost 3 bases and 4 bases, in that order; junction bases with no gene match: 16. As DNA, the CDR3 is TGTGCCAGCAGCTGGGGGAGGGGACAGGGAGTGAGTGTCACTGAAGCTTTCTTT. Translated: CASSWGRGQGVSVTEAFF.

The chain uses TRBV7-9 and TRBJ1-1; D is ambiguous. CDR1 SEHNR and CDR2 FQNEAQ come from the germline V gene (reference sequence). This CDR3 comprises 14 residues. V gave up 4 bases and J gave up 0 bases, with 9 bases separating them. The DNA of the CDR3 is TGTGCCAGCAGCTCCAGCGGGGTGAACACTGAAGCTTTCTTT. Protein sequence: CASSSSGVNTEAFF.

The chain couples TRBV5-1 to TRBJ1-3; D is possibly TRBD1 (5 bases). Germline V gene sequence: CDR1 SGHRS, CDR2 YFSETQ. The CDR3 is 16 residues long. The V gene lost 4 bases and the J gene lost 0 bases, with 14 bases spanning the gap. CDR3 coding DNA: TGCGCCAGCAGCAAGAACGACAGAGGCTCTGGAAACACCATATATTTT. This sequence encodes CASSKNDRGSGNTIYF.

The chain recombines TRBV7-8 with TRBJ1-2; no clear D. In germline, CDR1 is SGHVS, CDR2 FQNEAQ. CDR3 length equals 18 residues. Trimming removed 5 bases at V and 2 bases at J, with 24 bases between. In DNA form, the CDR3 reads TGTGCCAGCAGCCCCCTCCAATCGACCGGGATATTCAACTATGGCTACACCTTC. Protein: CASSPLQSTGIFNYGYTF.

The V call is TRBV2, the J call TRBJ1-1, with D perhaps TRBD1 (5 bases). CDR1 is SNHLY, CDR2 FYNNEI, per germline. The CDR3 length is 14 residues. V was cut by 6 bases and J by 4 bases, with 15 bases left in between. The CDR3 DNA sequence: TGTGCCAGCAGCCTAACAGGCGATGTCACTGAAGCTTTCTTT. Its protein product is CASSLTGDVTEAFF. Combining the CDR3 with reference TRBV2 and TRBJ1-1 gives the whole variable domain EPEVTQTPSHQVTQMGQEVILRCVPISNHLYFYWYRQILGQKVEFLVSFYNNEISEKSEIFDDQFSVERPDGSNFTLKIRSTKLEDSAMYFCASSLTGDVTEAFFGQGTRLTVV.

The chain combines TRBV5-4 with TRBJ2-2; TRBD1 aligns across 9 bases. V dropped 4 bases and J dropped 5; count of bases not matched to a gene: 9. Germline CDR1 and CDR2: SGHNT and YYREEE (reference sequence). The CDR3 covers 16 residues. DNA of the CDR3: TGTGCCAGCAGCCAAGAAAACAGGGGGCAGACCGGGGAGCTGTTTTTT. Protein product: CASSQENRGQTGELFF.

The CDR3 reads CAWRGGQLAYGGTGIQYF. Written as DNA, the CDR3 is TGTGCCTGGAGGGGTGGACAGTTGGCCTATGGGGGAACTGGCATTCAGTACTTC. This chain joins TRBV30 and TRBJ2-4; D perhaps matches TRBD1 (6 bases). The CDR3 totals 18 residues. The V and J ends lost 3 bases and 9 bases respectively, with 30 bases between them. In germline, CDR1 is GTSNPN, CDR2 SVGIG (reference sequence).

The V gene is TRBV5-1, the J gene TRBJ2-5; D could derive from TRBD1 or TRBD2 (5 bases each). In germline, CDR1 is SGHRS, CDR2 YFSETQ. The CDR3 covers 16 residues. V gave up 0 bases and J gave up 0 bases, with 12 bases separating them. This chain's CDR3 is CASSLAKGRYQETQYF. The CDR3 bases are TGCGCCAGCAGCTTGGCAAAGGGACGGTACCAAGAGACCCAGTACTTC.

The chain carries TRBV19 and TRBJ1-1, with 9 bases lining up with TRBD1. CDR1 is LNHDA and CDR2 is SQIVND in the germline V gene (reference sequence). CDR3 length: 13 amino acids. Germline trimming cut 5 bases from V and 5 bases from J; bases unmatched to any gene: 3. The DNA of the CDR3 is TGTGCCAGTAGTCTGACAGGGGGGACTGAAGCTTTCTTT. It yields the protein CASSLTGGTEAFF.

The chain links TRBV25-1 to TRBJ1-5; TRBD1 matches at 7 bases. This CDR3 region has 14 residues. Germline lookup yields CDR1 MGHDK and CDR2 SYGVNS. V shed 6 bases and J 4 bases; nucleotides not matched to a gene: 6. CDR3 residues: CASSGDSLNQPQHF. DNA of the CDR3: TGTGCCAGCAGCGGGGACAGCCTAAATCAGCCCCAGCATTTT.

CDR3 DNA sequence: TGTGCCAGCAGCTTAAGTGGGGACAGACGCAATCAGCCCCAGCATTTT. The encoded protein is CASSLSGDRRNQPQHF. The J gene is TRBJ1-5, the V gene TRBV5-5, with 7 bases lining up with TRBD1. The germline CDR1 and CDR2 sequences are SGHKS and YYEKEE (reference sequence). The CDR3 has 16 amino acids. The V segment lost 2 bases and the J segment 2 bases; nucleotides outside the gene matches: 7.

V and J are TRBV9 and TRBJ2-2; TRBD2 might be the D (5 bases). The germline V gene encodes CDR1 SGDLS and CDR2 YYNGEE. The V end lost 3 bases, the J end lost 3 bases, and 21 bases lay between the germline ends. The CDR3 contains 18 residues. This CDR3 reads CASSAPRGHPADTGELFF. In DNA, the CDR3 is TGTGCCAGCAGCGCTCCGAGAGGGCACCCAGCGGACACCGGGGAGCTGTTTTTT.